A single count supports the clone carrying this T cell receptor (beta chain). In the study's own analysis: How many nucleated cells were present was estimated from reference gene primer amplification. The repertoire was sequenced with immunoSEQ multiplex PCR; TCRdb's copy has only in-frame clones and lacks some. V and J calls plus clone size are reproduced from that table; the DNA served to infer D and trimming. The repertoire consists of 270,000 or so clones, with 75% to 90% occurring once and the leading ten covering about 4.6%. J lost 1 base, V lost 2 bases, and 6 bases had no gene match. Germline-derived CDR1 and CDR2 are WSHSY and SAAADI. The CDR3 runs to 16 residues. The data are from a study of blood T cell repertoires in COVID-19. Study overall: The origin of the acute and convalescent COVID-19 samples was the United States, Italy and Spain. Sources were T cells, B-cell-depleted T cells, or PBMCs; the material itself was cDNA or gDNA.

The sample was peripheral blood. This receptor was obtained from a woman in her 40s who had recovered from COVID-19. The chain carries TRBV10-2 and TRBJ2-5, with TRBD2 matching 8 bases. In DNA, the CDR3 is TGCGCCAGCAGTGAGATGGCGGGGGGCAGCCAAGAGACCCAGTACTTC. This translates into CASSEMAGGSQETQYF.